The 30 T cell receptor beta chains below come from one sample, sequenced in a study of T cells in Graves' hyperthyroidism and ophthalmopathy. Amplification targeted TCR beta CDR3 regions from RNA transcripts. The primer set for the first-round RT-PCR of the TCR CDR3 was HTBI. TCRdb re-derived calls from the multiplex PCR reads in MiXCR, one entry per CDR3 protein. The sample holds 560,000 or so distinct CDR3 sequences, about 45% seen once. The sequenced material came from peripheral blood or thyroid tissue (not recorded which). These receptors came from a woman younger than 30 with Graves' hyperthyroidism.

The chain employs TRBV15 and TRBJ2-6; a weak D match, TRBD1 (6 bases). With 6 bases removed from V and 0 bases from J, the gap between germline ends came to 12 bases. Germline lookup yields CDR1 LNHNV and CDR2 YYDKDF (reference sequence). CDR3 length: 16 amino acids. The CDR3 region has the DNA TGTGCCACCAGTAGTAGGACAGTCTCTGGGGCCAACGTCCTGACTTTC. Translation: CATSSRTVSGANVLTF.

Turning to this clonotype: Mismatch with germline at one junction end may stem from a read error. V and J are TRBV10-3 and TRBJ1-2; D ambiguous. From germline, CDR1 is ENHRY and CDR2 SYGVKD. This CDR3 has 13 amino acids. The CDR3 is CASSLRPLGGYTF. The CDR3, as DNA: TGTGCCAGCAGTTTAAGGCCTCTCGGGGGCTACACCTTC.

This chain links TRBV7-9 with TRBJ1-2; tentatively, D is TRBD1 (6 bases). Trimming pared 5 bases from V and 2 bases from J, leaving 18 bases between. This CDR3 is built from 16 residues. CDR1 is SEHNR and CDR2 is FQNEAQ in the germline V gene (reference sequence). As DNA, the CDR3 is TGTGCCAGCAGCCCTACCCTGACAGGCGAAAACTATGGCTACACCTTC. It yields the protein CASSPTLTGENYGYTF.

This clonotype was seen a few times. The CDR3 spells CASGLPRETEAFF. The CDR3 DNA is TGTGCTAGTGGTTTGCCCAGGGAAACTGAAGCTTTCTTT. The V gene is TRBV12-5, the J gene TRBJ1-1; perhaps TRBD1 as D (5 bases). CDR3 length: 13 amino acids. V was cut by 2 bases and J by 5 bases, with 9 bases left in between. The germline CDR1 and CDR2 sequences are LGHNT and FRNRAP. The full variable domain, in which reference TRBV12-5 and TRBJ1-1 provide the parts outside the CDR3, is DARVTQTPRHKVTEMGQEVTMRCQPILGHNTVFWYRQTMMQGLELLAYFRNRAPLDDSGMPKDRFSAEMPDATLATLKIQPSEPRDSAVYFCASGLPRETEAFFGQGTRLTVV.

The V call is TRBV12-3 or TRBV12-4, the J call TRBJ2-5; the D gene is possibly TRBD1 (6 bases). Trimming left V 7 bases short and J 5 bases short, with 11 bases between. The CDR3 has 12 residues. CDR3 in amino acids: CASMGAGETQYF. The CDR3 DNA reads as TGTGCCAGCATGGGGGCGGGCGAGACCCAGTACTTC.

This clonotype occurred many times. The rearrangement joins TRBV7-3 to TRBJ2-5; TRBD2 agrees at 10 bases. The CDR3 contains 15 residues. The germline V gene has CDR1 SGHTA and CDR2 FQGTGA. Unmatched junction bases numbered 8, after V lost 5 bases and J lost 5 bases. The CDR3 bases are TGTGCCAGCAGCCTGAGCGGGAGGGCCGAGGAGACCCAGTACTTC. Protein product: CASSLSGRAEETQYF.

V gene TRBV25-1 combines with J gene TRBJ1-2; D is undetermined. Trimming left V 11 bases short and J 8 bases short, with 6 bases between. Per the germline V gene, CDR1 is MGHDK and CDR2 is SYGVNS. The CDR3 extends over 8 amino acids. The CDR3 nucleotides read TGTGCCCAGTTAGGCTACACCTTC. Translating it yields CAQLGYTF.

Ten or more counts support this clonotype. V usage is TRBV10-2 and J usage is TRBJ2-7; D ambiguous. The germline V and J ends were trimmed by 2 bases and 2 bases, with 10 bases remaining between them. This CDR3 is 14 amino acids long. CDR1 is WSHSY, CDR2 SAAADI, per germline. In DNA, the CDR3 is TGCGCCAGCAGTGAGCAGGCCCTGACCTACGAGCAGTACTTC. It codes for CASSEQALTYEQYF.

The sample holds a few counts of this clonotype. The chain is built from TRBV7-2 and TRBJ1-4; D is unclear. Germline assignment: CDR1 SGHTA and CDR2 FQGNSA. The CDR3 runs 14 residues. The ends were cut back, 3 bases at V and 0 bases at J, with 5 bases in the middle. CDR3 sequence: CASSFEPTNEKLFF. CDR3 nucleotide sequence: TGTGCCAGCAGCTTTGAACCAACTAATGAAAAACTGTTTTTT.

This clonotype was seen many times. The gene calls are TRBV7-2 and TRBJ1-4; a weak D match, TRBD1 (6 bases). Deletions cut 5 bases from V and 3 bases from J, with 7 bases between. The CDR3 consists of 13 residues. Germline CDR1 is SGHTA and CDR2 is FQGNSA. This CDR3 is CASSRQANEKLFF. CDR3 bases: TGTGCCAGCAGCAGACAGGCTAATGAAAAACTGTTTTTT.

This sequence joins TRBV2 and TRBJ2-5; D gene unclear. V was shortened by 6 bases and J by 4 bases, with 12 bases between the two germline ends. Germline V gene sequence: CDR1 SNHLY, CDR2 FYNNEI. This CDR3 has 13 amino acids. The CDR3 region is CASSPIPGETQYF. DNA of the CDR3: TGTGCCAGCAGCCCCATACCTGGAGAGACCCAGTACTTC.

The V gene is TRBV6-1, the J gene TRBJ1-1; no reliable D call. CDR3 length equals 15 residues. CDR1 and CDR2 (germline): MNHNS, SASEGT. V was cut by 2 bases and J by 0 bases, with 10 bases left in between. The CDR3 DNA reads TGTGCCAGCAGTGAACTTAAGCGGATGAACACTGAAGCTTTCTTT. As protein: CASSELKRMNTEAFF.

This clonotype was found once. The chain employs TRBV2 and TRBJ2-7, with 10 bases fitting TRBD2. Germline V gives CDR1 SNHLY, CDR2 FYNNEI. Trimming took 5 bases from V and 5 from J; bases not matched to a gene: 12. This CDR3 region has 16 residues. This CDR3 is CASSYSPAGGPNEQYF. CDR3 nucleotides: TGTGCCAGCAGTTACTCACCAGCGGGAGGGCCCAACGAGCAGTACTTC.

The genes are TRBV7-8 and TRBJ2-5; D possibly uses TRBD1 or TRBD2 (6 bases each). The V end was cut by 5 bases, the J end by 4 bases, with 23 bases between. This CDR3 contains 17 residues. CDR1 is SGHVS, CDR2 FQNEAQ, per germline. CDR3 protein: CASSPDSRRARGETQYF. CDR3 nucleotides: TGTGCCAGCAGCCCGGACAGCCGGAGGGCCCGGGGAGAGACCCAGTACTTC.

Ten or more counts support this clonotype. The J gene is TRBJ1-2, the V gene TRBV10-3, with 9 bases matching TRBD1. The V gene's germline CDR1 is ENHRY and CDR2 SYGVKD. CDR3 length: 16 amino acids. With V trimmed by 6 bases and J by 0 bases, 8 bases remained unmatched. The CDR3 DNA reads TGTGCCATCAGCTACGGGACAGGGAAAGCTAACTATGGCTACACCTTC. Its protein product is CAISYGTGKANYGYTF.

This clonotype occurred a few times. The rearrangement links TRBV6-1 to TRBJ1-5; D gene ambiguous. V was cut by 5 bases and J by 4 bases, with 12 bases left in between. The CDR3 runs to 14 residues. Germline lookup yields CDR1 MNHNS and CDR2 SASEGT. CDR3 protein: CASSTIRANQPQHF. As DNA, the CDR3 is TGTGCCAGCAGTACCATCCGGGCTAATCAGCCCCAGCATTTT.

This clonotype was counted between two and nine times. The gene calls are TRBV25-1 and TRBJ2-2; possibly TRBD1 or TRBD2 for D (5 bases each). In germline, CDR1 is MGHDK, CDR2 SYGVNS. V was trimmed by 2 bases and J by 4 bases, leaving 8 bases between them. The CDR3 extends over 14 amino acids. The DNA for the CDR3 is TGTGCCAGCAGTGAAGGGGACGGCACCGGGGAGCTGTTTTTT. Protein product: CASSEGDGTGELFF.

The DNA for the CDR3 is TGTGCCATCAGTGAAGCGCTCGTTCCGGGACCGAACTATGGCTACACCTTC. Protein sequence: CAISEALVPGPNYGYTF. The chain uses TRBV10-3 and TRBJ1-2; D might be TRBD1 (5 bases). V lost 3 bases, J lost 2 bases, and 19 bases lay in between. Germline V gene sequence: CDR1 ENHRY, CDR2 SYGVKD. CDR3 length equals 17 residues.

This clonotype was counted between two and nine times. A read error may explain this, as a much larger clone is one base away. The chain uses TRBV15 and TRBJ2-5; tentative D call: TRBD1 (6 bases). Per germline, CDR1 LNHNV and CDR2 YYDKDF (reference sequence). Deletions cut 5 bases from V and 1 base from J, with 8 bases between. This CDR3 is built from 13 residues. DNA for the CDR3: TGTGCCACCAGCGGGGACACCCAAGAGACCCAGTACTTC. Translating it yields CATSGDTQETQYF.

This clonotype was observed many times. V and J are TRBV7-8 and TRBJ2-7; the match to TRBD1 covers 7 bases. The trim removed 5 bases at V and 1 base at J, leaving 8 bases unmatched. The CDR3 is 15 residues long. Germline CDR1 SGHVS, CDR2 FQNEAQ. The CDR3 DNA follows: TGTGCCAGCAGCCTCCGGGACAGTACATCCTACGAGCAGTACTTC. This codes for CASSLRDSTSYEQYF.

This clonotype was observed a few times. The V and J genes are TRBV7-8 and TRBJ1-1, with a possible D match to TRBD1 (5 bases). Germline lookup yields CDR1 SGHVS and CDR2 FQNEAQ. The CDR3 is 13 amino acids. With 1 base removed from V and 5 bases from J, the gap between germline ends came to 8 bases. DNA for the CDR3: TGTGCCAGCAGCTTAGTAGGGGTTACTGAAGCTTTCTTT. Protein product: CASSLVGVTEAFF.

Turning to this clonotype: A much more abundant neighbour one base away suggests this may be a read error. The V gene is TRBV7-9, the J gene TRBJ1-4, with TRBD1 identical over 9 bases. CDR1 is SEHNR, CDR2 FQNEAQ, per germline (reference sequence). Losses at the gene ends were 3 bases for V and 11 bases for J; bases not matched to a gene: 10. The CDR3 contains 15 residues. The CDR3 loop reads CASSFRQGVEDKLFF. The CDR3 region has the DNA TGTGCCAGCAGCTTTCGACAGGGGGTTGAAGATAAACTGTTTTTT.

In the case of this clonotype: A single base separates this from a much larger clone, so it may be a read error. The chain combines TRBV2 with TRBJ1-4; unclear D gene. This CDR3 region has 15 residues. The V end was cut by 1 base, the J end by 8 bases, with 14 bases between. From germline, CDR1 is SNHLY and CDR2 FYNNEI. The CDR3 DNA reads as TGTGCCAGCAGTGAAGGTTCCGCAAATGAGGAAAAACTGTTTTTT. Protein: CASSEGSANEEKLFF.

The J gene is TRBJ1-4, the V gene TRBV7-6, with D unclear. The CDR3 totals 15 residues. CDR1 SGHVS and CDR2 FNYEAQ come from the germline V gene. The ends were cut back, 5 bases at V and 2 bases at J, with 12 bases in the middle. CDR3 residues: CASSPHLQTNEKLFF. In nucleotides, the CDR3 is TGTGCCAGCAGCCCACACCTTCAGACTAATGAAAAACTGTTTTTT.

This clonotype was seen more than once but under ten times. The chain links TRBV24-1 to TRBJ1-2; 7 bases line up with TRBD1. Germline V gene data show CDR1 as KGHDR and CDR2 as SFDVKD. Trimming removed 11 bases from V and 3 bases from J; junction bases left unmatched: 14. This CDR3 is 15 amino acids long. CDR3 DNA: TGTGCCAGCAGCTTCTCAGCCGGGACAGACTATGGCTACACCTTC. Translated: CASSFSAGTDYGYTF.

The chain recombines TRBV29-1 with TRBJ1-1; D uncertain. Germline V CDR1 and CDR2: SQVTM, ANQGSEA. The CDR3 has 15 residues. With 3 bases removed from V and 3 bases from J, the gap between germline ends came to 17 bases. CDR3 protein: CSVERRRPEDTEAFF. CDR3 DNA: TGCAGCGTTGAGCGGCGGAGACCCGAGGACACTGAAGCTTTCTTT.

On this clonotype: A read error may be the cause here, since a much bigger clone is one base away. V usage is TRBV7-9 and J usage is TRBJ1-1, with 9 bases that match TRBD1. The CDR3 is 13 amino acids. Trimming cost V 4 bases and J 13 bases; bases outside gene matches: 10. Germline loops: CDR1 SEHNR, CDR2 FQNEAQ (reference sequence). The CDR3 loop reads CASSYRDRVFGFF. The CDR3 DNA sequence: TGTGCCAGCAGCTACCGGGACAGGGTTTTTGGTTTCTTT.

The CDR3 DNA is TGTGCCAGCAGCGTCCGGGACAGGGGGCCTTCTAATGAAAAACTGTTTTTT. Protein product: CASSVRDRGPSNEKLFF. The genes are TRBV9 and TRBJ1-4; 12 bases are a match to TRBD1. This CDR3 region has 17 residues. The V segment lost 2 bases and the J segment 3 bases; nucleotides outside the gene matches: 5. Germline lookup yields CDR1 SGDLS and CDR2 YYNGEE.

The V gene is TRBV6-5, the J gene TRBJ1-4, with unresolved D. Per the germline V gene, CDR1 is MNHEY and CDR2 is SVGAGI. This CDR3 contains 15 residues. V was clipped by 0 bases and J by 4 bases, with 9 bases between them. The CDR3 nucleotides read TGTGCCAGCAGTTACTCGAAAACAGTTAATGAAAAACTGTTTTTT. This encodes CASSYSKTVNEKLFF.

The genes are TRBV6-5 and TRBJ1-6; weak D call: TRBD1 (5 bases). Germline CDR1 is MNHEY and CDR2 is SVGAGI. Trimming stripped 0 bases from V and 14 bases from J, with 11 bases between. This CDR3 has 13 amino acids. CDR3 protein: CASSYSGDGSLHF. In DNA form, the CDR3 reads TGTGCCAGCAGTTACTCGGGGGATGGTTCCCTCCACTTT.